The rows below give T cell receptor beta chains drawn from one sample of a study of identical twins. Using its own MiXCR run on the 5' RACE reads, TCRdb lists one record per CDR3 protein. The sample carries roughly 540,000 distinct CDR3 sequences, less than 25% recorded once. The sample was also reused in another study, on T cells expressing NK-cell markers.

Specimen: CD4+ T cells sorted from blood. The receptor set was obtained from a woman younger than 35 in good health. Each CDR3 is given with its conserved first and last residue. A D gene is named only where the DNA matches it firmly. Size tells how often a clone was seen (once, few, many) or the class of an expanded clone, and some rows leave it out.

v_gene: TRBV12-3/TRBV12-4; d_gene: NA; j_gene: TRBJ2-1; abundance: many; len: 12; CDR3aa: CASSIPRGEQFF; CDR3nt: TGTGCCAGCAGTATCCCCAGGGGTGAGCAGTTCTTC
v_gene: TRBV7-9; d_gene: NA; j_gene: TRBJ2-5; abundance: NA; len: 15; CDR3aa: CASSTLAAAQETQYF; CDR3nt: TGTGCCAGCAGTACCCTAGCTGCCGCACAAGAGACCCAGTACTTC
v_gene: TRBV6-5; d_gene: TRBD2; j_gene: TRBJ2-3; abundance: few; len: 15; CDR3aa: CASSYTPGEGDTQYF; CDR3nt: TGTGCCAGCAGTTACACGCCCGGGGAGGGGGATACGCAGTATTTT
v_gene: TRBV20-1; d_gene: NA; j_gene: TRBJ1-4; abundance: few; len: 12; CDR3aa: CSARDRDEKLFF; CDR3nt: TGCAGTGCTAGAGACAGGGATGAAAAACTGTTTTTT
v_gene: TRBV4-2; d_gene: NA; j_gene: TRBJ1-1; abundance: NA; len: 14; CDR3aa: CASSQVSEGTEAFF; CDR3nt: TGTGCCAGCAGCCAAGTTTCGGAGGGGACTGAAGCTTTCTTT
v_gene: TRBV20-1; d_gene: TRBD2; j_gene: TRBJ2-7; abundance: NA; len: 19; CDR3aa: CSARNHENTRLAGWAGQYF; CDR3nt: TGCAGTGCTAGAAATCACGAGAACACTCGACTAGCGGGATGGGCGGGGCAGTACTTC
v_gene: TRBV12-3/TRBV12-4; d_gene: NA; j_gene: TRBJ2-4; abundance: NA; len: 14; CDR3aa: CASSPGQSSNIQYF; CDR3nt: TGTGCCAGCAGTCCCGGACAGTCCTCAAACATTCAGTACTTC
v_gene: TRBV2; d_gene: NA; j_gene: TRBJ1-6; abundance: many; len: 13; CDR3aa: CASSGQRDSPLHF; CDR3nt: TGTGCCAGCAGTGGGCAGAGGGATTCACCCCTCCACTTT
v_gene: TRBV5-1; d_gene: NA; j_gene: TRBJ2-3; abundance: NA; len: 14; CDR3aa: CATSLRSSTDTQYF; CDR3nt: TGCGCCACCTCCCTCCGCTCCAGCACAGATACGCAGTATTTT
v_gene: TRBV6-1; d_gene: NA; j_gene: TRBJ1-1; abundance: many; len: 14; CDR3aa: CASSAGRPNTEAFF; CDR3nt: TGTGCCAGCAGTGCCGGACGGCCGAACACTGAAGCTTTCTTT
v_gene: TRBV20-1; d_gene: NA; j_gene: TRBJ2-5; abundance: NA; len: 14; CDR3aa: CSASRRAVRETQYF; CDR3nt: TGCAGTGCTAGTAGGAGGGCTGTGCGGGAGACCCAGTACTTC
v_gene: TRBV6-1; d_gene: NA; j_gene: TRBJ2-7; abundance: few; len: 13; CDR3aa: CASSEGDTYEQYF; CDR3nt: TGTGCCAGCAGTGAAGGGGACACCTACGAGCAGTACTTC
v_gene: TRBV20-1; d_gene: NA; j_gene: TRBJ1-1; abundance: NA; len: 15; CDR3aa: CSARRGTVENTEAFF; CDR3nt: TGCAGTGCTAGAAGGGGGACGGTGGAGAACACTGAAGCTTTCTTT
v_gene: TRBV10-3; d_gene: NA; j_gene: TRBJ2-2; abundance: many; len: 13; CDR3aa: CAIGASNTGELFF; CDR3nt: TGTGCCATCGGTGCTTCGAACACCGGGGAGCTGTTTTTT
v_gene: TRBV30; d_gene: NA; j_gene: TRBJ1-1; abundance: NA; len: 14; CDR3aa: CAWQLGTANTEAFF; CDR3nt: TGTGCCTGGCAACTCGGGACGGCAAACACTGAAGCTTTCTTT
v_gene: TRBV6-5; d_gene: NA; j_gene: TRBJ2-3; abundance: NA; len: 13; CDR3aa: CASSYVRRKTQYF; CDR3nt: TGTGCCAGCAGTTATGTTCGGAGAAAGACGCAGTATTTT
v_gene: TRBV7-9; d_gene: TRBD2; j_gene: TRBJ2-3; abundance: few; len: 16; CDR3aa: CASSFLAVASTDTQYF; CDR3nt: TGTGCCAGCAGCTTTCTAGCGGTCGCTAGCACAGATACGCAGTATTTT
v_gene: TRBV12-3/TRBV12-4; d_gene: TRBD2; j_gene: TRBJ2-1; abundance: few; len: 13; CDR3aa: CASRGLAGAEQFF; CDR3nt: TGTGCCAGCAGGGGACTAGCGGGAGCGGAGCAGTTCTTC